This is a list of T cell receptor beta chains from one sample in a study of control samples from healthy donors and cancer patients. Assay used: immunoSEQ multiplex PCR; TCRdb lists only in-frame clones, some missing. The data show tens of thousands of clones, 90% seen once. The sample taken for sequencing was PBMCs. The receptors derive from a man aged 60 to 75 with colorectal cancer. Both conserved end residues are part of each CDR3. The D gene is left open where the match is weak. Not every row has a clone size; where given, it reads once, few, many or a size class.

J gene	clone size	D gene	V gene	CDR3 DNA	CDR3 protein
TRBJ2-4	NA	TRBD1	TRBV3-1/TRBV3-2	TGTGCCAGCAGCTCGTTCGCAGGGGGTCGCGGAAACATTCAGTACTTC	CASSSFAGGRGNIQYF
TRBJ2-7	NA	TRBD1	TRBV12-5	TGTGCTAGTGGTTTGGTCCAGACAGGGGGTTTTATCTCCTACGAGCAGTACTTC	CASGLVQTGGFISYEQYF
TRBJ2-1	NA	TRBD1	TRBV5-1	TGCGCCAGCAGCTTCGGACAGGCCCTCAATGAGCAGTTCTTC	CASSFGQALNEQFF
TRBJ1-4	NA	NA	TRBV19	TGTGCCAGTACCCCCTCAGAAGGGAGAGGAAGAAAACTGTTTTTT	CASTPSEGRGRKLFF
TRBJ2-1	NA	TRBD1	TRBV7-9	TGTGCCAGCAGCTCCCGGGACAGGGAATCTCTGTTCTTC	CASSSRDRESLFF
TRBJ1-1	NA	NA	TRBV27	TGTGCCAGCAGTTTAGGGCCGAACACTGAAGCTTTCTTT	CASSLGPNTEAFF
TRBJ1-4	NA	TRBD1	TRBV19	TGTGCCAGTAGTTCACAGGGGGCGGCTGAAAAACTGTTTTTT	CASSSQGAAEKLFF
TRBJ1-1	NA	NA	TRBV27	TGTGCCAGCAGTTTATATAACGGGGTCATAGCTTTCTTT	CASSLYNGVIAFF
TRBJ1-1	NA	NA	TRBV7-9	TGTGCCAGCAGCCCCATGGGACGCATGAACACTGAAGCTTTCTTT	CASSPMGRMNTEAFF
TRBJ1-3	NA	NA	TRBV9	TGTGCCAGCAGCGTAGAAGGGAGCTCTGGAAACACCATATATTTT	CASSVEGSSGNTIYF
TRBJ1-2	NA	NA	TRBV15	TGTGCCACCAGCAGAGTGGCGGCGGGTGGCTACACCTTC	CATSRVAAGGYTF
TRBJ2-6	NA	NA	TRBV2	TGTGCCAGCAGGGGCCCCGCCGGGGCCAACGTCCTGACTTTC	CASRGPAGANVLTF
TRBJ1-2	few	NA	TRBV6-1	TGTGCCAGCAGTGAAGCGCGGGTTAACTATGGCTACACCTTC	CASSEARVNYGYTF
TRBJ2-2	NA	NA	TRBV30	TGTGCCTGGAATAGACTCGCGAACACCGGGGAGCTGTTTTTT	CAWNRLANTGELFF
TRBJ2-7	NA	NA	TRBV3-1/TRBV3-2	TGTGCCAGCAGCCAAGTTGGGAGCAACGAGCAGTACTTC	CASSQVGSNEQYF
TRBJ1-1	NA	TRBD1	TRBV28	TGTGCCAGCAGTTTAGGGACAGGGGGTTTTAGGGGAGCTTTCTTT	CASSLGTGGFRGAFF
TRBJ1-2	NA	NA	TRBV9	TGTGCCAGCAGTGAGGAGGGAGAACCTACTAACTATGGCTACACCTTC	CASSEEGEPTNYGYTF
TRBJ2-1	NA	NA	TRBV11-2	TGTGCCAGCAGCGTCAACCGGGGTAGCTCCTACAATGAGCAGTTCTTC	CASSVNRGSSYNEQFF
TRBJ1-5	NA	NA	TRBV19	TGTGCCAGTAAGGGGTCGGGAGGTAATCAGCCCCAGCATTTT	CASKGSGGNQPQHF
TRBJ2-2	NA	NA	TRBV27	TGTGCCAGCAGTTCCGGTCCACAGACCGGGGAGCTGTTTTTT	CASSSGPQTGELFF
TRBJ2-5	NA	NA	TRBV12-3/TRBV12-4	TGTGCCAGCAGTTTCTCTGGTGAGACCCAGTACTTC	CASSFSGETQYF
TRBJ1-3	NA	TRBD1	TRBV30	TGTGCCTGGCGGACGTACAGGGGGCTGGCTGGAAACACCATATATTTT	CAWRTYRGLAGNTIYF
TRBJ2-5	NA	NA	TRBV6-2/TRBV6-3	TGTGCCAGCAGCATCGGGATGGCGGGCCCCCAGTACTTC	CASSIGMAGPQYF
TRBJ1-4	few	NA	TRBV30	TGTGCCTGGGGATCAGGTCCGGCTAATGAAAAACTGTTTTTT	CAWGSGPANEKLFF
TRBJ2-5	NA	TRBD2	TRBV18	TGTGCCAGCTCACGCGGGGGAACCCCCTGGGGGACCCAGTACTTC	CASSRGGTPWGTQYF